Sequencing of this T cell receptor (beta chain) was carried out in a study of blood T cells in healthy people across ages. Whole-study results and caveats: As age increased, TCR beta diversity per million T cells fell in a roughly linear fashion.

This CDR3 contains 15 residues. CDR1 is SEHNR, CDR2 FQNEAQ, per germline (reference sequence). With 1 base removed from V and 10 bases from J, the gap between germline ends came to 17 bases. This clonotype has more than one count but fewer than ten. What it binds is not known. The use of a sample-barcoded 5' primer and a J-beta primer mix characterized a second PCR of about 6 to 11 cycles. TCRdb re-called the 5' RACE reads with MiXCR, one entry per CDR3 protein. Among 1.5 million to 2 million distinct CDR3 sequences, approximately 39% were seen once, and the ten largest hold roughly 23%. This chain links TRBV7-9 with TRBJ2-1; possibly TRBD2 for D (6 bases). The source of this sequence is a human donor in good health. Input material: blood. In DNA form, the CDR3 reads TGTGCCAGCAGCTTAGAACTAGCAGGTATAGACGAGCAGTTCTTC. Protein product: CASSLELAGIDEQFF.